This TCR beta chain was identified during a study of blood T cell repertoires in COVID-19. Libraries were prepared by immunoSEQ multiplex PCR; TCRdb keeps only in-frame clonotypes and omits some of them. The sample records roughly 180,000 clones, 85% being singletons. Those enrolled, adults aged about 18 to 89 years, came from around 24 US areas. Clinical history as reported by participants underpinned cohort assignment. CDR3 length: 16 residues. V lost 4 bases, J lost 1 base, and 14 bases lay in between. The V gene's germline CDR1 is SGHKS and CDR2 YYEKEE (reference sequence). This chain joins TRBV5-5 and TRBJ2-2; a possible D gene is TRBD1 (5 bases). The source of this sequence is a man in his forties or fifties who had recovered from COVID-19. The sample taken for sequencing was PBMCs or T cells enriched from blood (not recorded which). CDR3 sequence reads: CASSALYQGNTGELFF. DNA for the CDR3: TGTGCCAGCAGCGCCCTATACCAGGGGAACACCGGGGAGCTGTTTTTT.